A single sample is the source of the 9 T cell receptor beta chains below, sequenced in a study of T cell responses to AZD1222 COVID-19 vaccine. Using immunoSEQ multiplex PCR, the repertoire was profiled, and TCRdb retains in-frame clones only, with some absent. This table has about 60,000 clones, over 75% appearing once. The sample consisted of peripheral blood, taken on day 0 of AZD1222 vaccination. The receptor source for this set is an adult in good health.

The chain recombines TRBV6-5 with TRBJ1-2; no clear D. The germline V and J ends were trimmed by 1 base and 8 bases, with 8 bases remaining between them. Germline V gene sequence: CDR1 MNHEY, CDR2 SVGAGI. The CDR3 totals 12 residues. The CDR3 is CASSYWMGGYTF. The CDR3 nucleotides read TGTGCCAGCAGTTACTGGATGGGAGGCTACACCTTC.

V and J are TRBV30 and TRBJ1-1; D is unclear. V was pared by 5 bases and J by 1 base, with 11 bases between. This CDR3 spans 13 amino acids. Per the germline V gene, CDR1 is GTSNPN and CDR2 is SVGIG (reference sequence). DNA of the CDR3: TGTGCCTGGTCAACCTCACCGAACACTGAAGCTTTCTTT. Amino acids: CAWSTSPNTEAFF.

The genes are TRBV10-2 and TRBJ2-3; perhaps D is TRBD1 or TRBD2 (6 bases each). The germline V gene encodes CDR1 WSHSY and CDR2 SAAADI. Trimming removed 4 bases at V and 0 bases at J, with 14 bases between. This CDR3 is built from 16 residues. The CDR3 sequence is CASSVPGALSTDTQYF. CDR3 DNA sequence: TGCGCCAGCAGTGTCCCGGGGGCCCTAAGCACAGATACGCAGTATTTT.

This chain uses TRBV6-5 with TRBJ2-7, with D uncertain. With 7 bases removed from V and 3 bases from J, the gap between germline ends came to 19 bases. The CDR3 consists of 15 residues. The germline V gene encodes CDR1 MNHEY and CDR2 SVGAGI. DNA of the CDR3: TGTGCCAGCACCTCGGGCACGCCCAAATTCTACGAGCAGTACTTC. Protein sequence: CASTSGTPKFYEQYF.

The chain recombines TRBV3-1 (or the pseudogene TRBV3-2) with TRBJ2-7, with 10 positions matching TRBD1. The germline CDR1 and CDR2 sequences are LGHDT and YNNKEL (reference sequence). There are 15 residues in the CDR3. J gave up 7 bases and V 4 bases, and 10 bases lay outside the gene matches. This chain's CDR3 is CASSLNRDRGGEQYF. The CDR3 DNA reads TGTGCCAGCAGCCTAAACCGGGACAGGGGAGGTGAGCAGTACTTC.

The genes are TRBV29-1 and TRBJ1-1; the match to TRBD1 covers 10 bases. Germline assignment: CDR1 SQVTM and CDR2 ANQGSEA. The CDR3 totals 13 residues. The V gene end was trimmed by 7 bases and the J gene end by 5 bases; junction bases not matched to a gene: 7. CDR3 residues: CSGGQGEGTEAFF. In DNA, the CDR3 is TGCAGCGGTGGACAGGGGGAAGGAACTGAAGCTTTCTTT.

The chain has TRBV19 and TRBJ1-1; a weak D match, TRBD1 (5 bases). CDR3 length: 13 residues. Trimming shortened V by 6 bases and J by 7 bases, and 15 bases separated the two germline ends. Per the germline V gene, CDR1 is LNHDA and CDR2 is SQIVND (reference sequence). CDR3 residues: CASSVREYDEAFF. Here the CDR3 DNA reads TGTGCCAGTAGCGTCAGGGAGTACGATGAAGCTTTCTTT.

The chain joins TRBV7-3 to TRBJ1-2; no reliable D call. The V and J ends lost 1 base and 5 bases respectively, with 14 bases between them. CDR1 and CDR2 from the germline V gene are SGHTA and FQGTGA. The CDR3 covers 15 residues. The CDR3 coding sequence is TGTGCCAGCAGCTTAAGTTCGGTTGTGCGGTATGGCTACACCTTC. Translating it yields CASSLSSVVRYGYTF. The full variable domain, its missing parts supplied by reference TRBV7-3 and TRBJ1-2, is GAGVSQTPSNKVTEKGKYVELRCDPISGHTALYWYRQSLGQGPEFLIYFQGTGAADDSGLPNDRFFAVRPEGSVSTLKIQRTERGDSAVYLCASSLSSVVRYGYTFGSGTRLTVV.

V and J are TRBV5-1 and TRBJ2-1; TRBD2 agrees at 8 bases. The CDR3 runs 16 residues. CDR1 and CDR2 (germline): SGHRS, YFSETQ. The V gene end was trimmed by 4 bases and the J gene end by 9 bases; junction bases not matched to a gene: 15. CDR3 protein: CASSPRGAGDRGEQFF. The CDR3 DNA reads TGCGCCAGCAGCCCCCGCGGAGCGGGGGATCGCGGTGAGCAGTTCTTC.